This entry is about one T cell receptor (beta chain). Its antigen is not known. V shed 4 bases and J shed 14 bases, with 15 bases lying between them. The CDR3 contains 12 residues. CDR1 and CDR2 (germline): SGHAT, FQNNGV. The data derive from a study of shared clonotypes between healthy human individuals. About the research overall: The study used three CD4 naive, three CD4 memory, two CD8 naive and one CD8 memory plate per donor.

Assay used: immunoSEQ multiplex PCR; TCRdb lists only in-frame clones, some missing. There are 550,000 to 700,000 clones in the sample; around 78% occur only once, and roughly 2% lies in the top ten. Study-level points and caveats: Sorted-subset samples were not fully sequenced, rarefaction indicated. Generally, estimated richness proved larger in naive subsets than it did in memory subsets.

Partitioning of CD4+ cells yielded a CD45RA+ naive subset and a CD45RA-negative memory subset. The sequencing input was memory CD4+ T cells sorted from blood. Described subset: CD45RA-negative fraction. This receptor was obtained from a woman aged 30 to 39 in good health. The rearrangement joins TRBV11-2 to TRBJ2-1; D is ambiguous. The DNA for the CDR3 is TGTGCCAGCAGCTCCGACCGGGTTAGGAAGTTCTTC. Protein: CASSSDRVRKFF. Using reference TRBV11-2 and TRBJ2-1 for the parts outside the CDR3, the full variable domain is EAGVAQSPRYKIIEKRQSVAFWCNPISGHATLYWYQQILGQGPKLLIQFQNNGVVDDSQLPKDRFSAERLKGVDSTLKIQPAKLEDSAVYLCASSSDRVRKFFGPGTRLTVL.